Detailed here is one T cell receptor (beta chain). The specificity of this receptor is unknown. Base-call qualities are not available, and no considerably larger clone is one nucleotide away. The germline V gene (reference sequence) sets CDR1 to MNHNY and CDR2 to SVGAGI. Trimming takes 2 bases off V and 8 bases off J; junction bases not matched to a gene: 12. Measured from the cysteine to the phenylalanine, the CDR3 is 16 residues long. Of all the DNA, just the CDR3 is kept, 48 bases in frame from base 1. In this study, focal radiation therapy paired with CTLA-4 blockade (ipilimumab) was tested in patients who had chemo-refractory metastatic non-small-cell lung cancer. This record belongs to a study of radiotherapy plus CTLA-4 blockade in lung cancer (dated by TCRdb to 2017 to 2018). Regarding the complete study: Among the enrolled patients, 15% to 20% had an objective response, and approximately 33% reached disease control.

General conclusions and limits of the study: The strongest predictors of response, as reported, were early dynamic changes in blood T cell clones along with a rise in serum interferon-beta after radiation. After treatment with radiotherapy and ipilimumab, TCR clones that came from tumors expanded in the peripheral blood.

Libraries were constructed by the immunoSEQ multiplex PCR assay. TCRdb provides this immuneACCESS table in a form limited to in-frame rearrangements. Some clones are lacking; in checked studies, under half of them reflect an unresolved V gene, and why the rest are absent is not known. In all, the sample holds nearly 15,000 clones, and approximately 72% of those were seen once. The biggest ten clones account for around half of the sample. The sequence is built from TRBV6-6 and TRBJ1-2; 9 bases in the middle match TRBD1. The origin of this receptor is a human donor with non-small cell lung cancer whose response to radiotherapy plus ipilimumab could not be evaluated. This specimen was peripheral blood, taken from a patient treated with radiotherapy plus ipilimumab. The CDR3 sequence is CASSYPGRQGDVGYTF. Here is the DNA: TGTGCCAGCAGTTACCCCGGCCGACAGGGGGATGTAGGCTACACCTTC.